Listed below are T cell receptor beta chains from one sample, sequenced in a study of identical twins. TCRdb recomputed calls from the 5' RACE reads with MiXCR, one row per CDR3 protein. The sample lists about 890,000 distinct CDR3 sequences, roughly 12% occurring once. These same data were also listed under a study on yellow fever vaccine responses in identical twins.

Sequenced sample: PBMCs. These receptors were collected from a woman aged 18-29 years in good health. Each CDR3 is given with its conserved first and last residue. Fields, in order: D gene, J gene, clone size, V gene, CDR3 DNA, CDR3 protein. D genes are given only for firm matches. Clone size is stated in some rows and not others, as once, few, many or a class when expanded.

TRBD2 TRBJ2-2 NA TRBV24-1 TGTGCCACCAGTGATGTGGCGGGGGGGCCCGGGGAGCTGTTTTTT CATSDVAGGPGELFF
TRBD1 TRBJ2-7 NA TRBV2 TGTGCCAGCAGTGATTGGGGACAGCGACCCGAGCAGTACTTC CASSDWGQRPEQYF
NA TRBJ2-2 many TRBV6-6 TGTGCCAGCAGTTCCCAGGGGTCCGGGGAGCTGTTTTTT CASSSQGSGELFF
NA TRBJ2-5 few TRBV5-1 TGCGCCAGCAGCTTGGCCGGGGGTCATGAGACCCAGTACTTC CASSLAGGHETQYF
NA TRBJ2-1 many TRBV20-1 TGCAGTGCTAGAGATGTGAAGTCCTACAATGAGCAGTTCTTC CSARDVKSYNEQFF
NA TRBJ2-4 few TRBV7-9 TGTGCCAGCAGACCACAGGGATCCGACAAAAACATTCAGTACTTC CASRPQGSDKNIQYF
NA TRBJ1-1 NA TRBV3-1 TGTGCCAGCAGCCCCGGATTGGCGACTGAAGCTTTCTTT CASSPGLATEAFF
TRBD2 TRBJ2-1 NA TRBV11-2 TGTGCCAGCAGCTTAGTCCAGCGGGAGTTTGATGAGCAGTTCTTC CASSLVQREFDEQFF
TRBD2 TRBJ2-1 few TRBV27 TGTGCCAGCAGTGCTTGGACTAGCGGGAGCTCCTACAATGAGCAGTTCTTC CASSAWTSGSSYNEQFF
NA TRBJ1-5 NA TRBV25-1 TGTGCCAGCAGTGAATTGGGCCTCCGGCCGAGCAATCAGCCCCAGCATTTT CASSELGLRPSNQPQHF
TRBD1 TRBJ2-3 NA TRBV6-1 TGTGCCAGCAGTCAACCGGACAGGCCTAGCACAGATACGCAGTATTTT CASSQPDRPSTDTQYF
TRBD2 TRBJ2-2 few TRBV10-3 TGTGCCATCAGTGAGCGGGGACTAGCGGGGGGCACGAACACCGGGGAGCTGTTTTTT CAISERGLAGGTNTGELFF
TRBD1 TRBJ2-7 few TRBV9 TGTGCCAGCAGCATGGACGGGACAGGTCCCTACGAGCAGTACTTC CASSMDGTGPYEQYF
NA TRBJ1-1 few TRBV20-1 TGCAGTGCTAGACAAGACAGAACCCATGAAGCTTTCTTT CSARQDRTHEAFF
NA TRBJ2-5 NA TRBV3-1 TGTGCCAGCAGCCAAGATGGCGAGGTGGGCGGGGAGACCCAGTACTTC CASSQDGEVGGETQYF
TRBD1 TRBJ2-3 few TRBV10-3 TGTGCCATCAGTGAGTCGAACAGGGGCCCAGATACGCAGTATTTT CAISESNRGPDTQYF
NA TRBJ1-2 many TRBV12-3/TRBV12-4 TGTGCCAGCAGTTTGATTAGGCAGGGTCAAATCAATGGCTACACCTTC CASSLIRQGQINGYTF
NA TRBJ2-7 NA TRBV27 TGTGCCAGCAGTTATCGCTTCAACTACGAGCAGTACTTC CASSYRFNYEQYF